This entry lists 32 T cell receptor beta chains sequenced from one sample in a study of response to subunit inactivated influenza vaccine. TCRdb reanalysed the RT-PCR reads using MiXCR and keeps one entry per CDR3 protein. The sample yields almost 250,000 distinct CDR3 sequences, approximately 12% seen once. The sequencing here drew on non-naive T cells sorted from PBMCs, taken 14 to 15 days before vaccination. These receptors were taken from a man aged 50 or older who received an inactivated influenza vaccine.

Only a few counts were recorded for this clonotype. The J gene is TRBJ2-2, the V gene TRBV4-3; 7 bases are a match to TRBD1. Germline assignment: CDR1 LGHNA and CDR2 YSLEER. The V and J ends lost 2 bases and 7 bases, in that order; junction bases with no gene match: 10. The CDR3 extends over 16 amino acids. The CDR3 spells CASSQYLTGLIGELFF. The CDR3 region has the DNA TGCGCCAGCAGCCAATATCTGACAGGGTTAATCGGGGAGCTGTTTTTT.

At least ten counts were recorded for this clonotype. This sequence joins TRBV20-1 and TRBJ2-3; 8 bases line up with TRBD2. This CDR3 has 16 residues. Germline CDR1 is DFQATT and CDR2 is SNEGSKA (reference sequence). Trimming cost V 6 bases and J 3 bases; bases outside gene matches: 14. CDR3 sequence: CSATLKGGGRTDTQYF. The CDR3 DNA reads as TGCAGTGCAACCCTAAAGGGGGGCGGGAGGACAGATACGCAGTATTTT.

The chain uses TRBV7-3 and TRBJ2-6; the match to TRBD1 covers 7 bases. Germline assignment: CDR1 SGHTA and CDR2 FQGTGA. V gave up 6 bases and J gave up 1 base; unmatched junction bases: 6. CDR3 length: 16 residues. The CDR3 coding sequence is TGTGCCAGCAGTTTACCGACAGGGTCTGGGGCCAACGTCCTGACTTTC. It codes for CASSLPTGSGANVLTF.

The rearrangement joins TRBV19 to TRBJ2-1, with D unclear. The CDR3 runs 13 residues. In germline, CDR1 is LNHDA, CDR2 SQIVND (reference sequence). Trimming pared 5 bases from V and 7 bases from J, leaving 12 bases between. CDR3 nucleotide sequence: TGTGCCAGTAGTGAGGTATGGTTGAATGAGCAGTTCTTC. Translated, it gives CASSEVWLNEQFF.

This clonotype was recorded only once. The junction shows a germline mismatch at one end, possibly a read error. The V call is TRBV18, the J call TRBJ2-7; D call uncertain. The CDR3 covers 14 residues. Germline V gene data show CDR1 as KGHSH and CDR2 as LQKENI. This CDR3 is CTSSPEQNTYEQYF. The CDR3 DNA reads as TGTACCAGCTCACCAGAACAGAACACCTACGAGCAGTACTTC. Based on the CDR3 plus reference TRBV18 and TRBJ2-7, the full variable domain is NAGVMQNPRHLVRRRGQEARLRCSPMKGHSHVYWYRQLPEEGLKFMVYLQKENIIDESGMPKERFSAEFPKEGPSILRIQQVVRGDSAAYFCTSSPEQNTYEQYFGPGTRLTVT.

This clonotype was counted between two and nine times. This chain connects TRBV18 to TRBJ2-7, with no clear D. The germline gives CDR1 KGHSH, CDR2 LQKENI. The CDR3 length is 12 residues. Trimming removed 4 bases from V and 7 bases from J, with 11 bases in between. The CDR3 sequence: CASSRASNEQYF. In DNA form, the CDR3 reads TGTGCCAGCTCACGGGCTAGTAATGAGCAGTACTTC.

This clonotype was counted many times. The V call is TRBV7-9, the J call TRBJ2-5, with TRBD2 identical over 8 bases. Germline V lookup: CDR1 SEHNR, CDR2 FQNEAQ (reference sequence). V lost 5 bases and J lost 5; bases outside the gene matches: 10. This CDR3 contains 15 residues. CDR3 region: CASSRNGLAGETQYF. The CDR3 DNA is TGTGCCAGCAGCCGAAACGGACTAGCCGGGGAGACCCAGTACTTC.

This clonotype was seen a few times. This chain connects TRBV4-1 to TRBJ2-4; weak D call: TRBD2 (5 bases). Germline assignment: CDR1 MGHRA and CDR2 YSYEKL. The CDR3 consists of 16 residues. V lost 0 bases, J lost 8 bases, and 17 bases lay in between. CDR3 nucleotides: TGCGCCAGCAGCCAAGAAAGTCAACCGGAGGCAGACATTCAGTACTTC. Translating it yields CASSQESQPEADIQYF.

In this sample, this clonotype turned up a few times. V is TRBV9 and J is TRBJ2-7; 10 bases agree with TRBD2. Germline loops: CDR1 SGDLS, CDR2 YYNGEE. Trimming cost V 4 bases and J 6 bases; bases outside gene matches: 7. This CDR3 is built from 14 residues. CDR3 in amino acids: CASSPSPSGSEQYF. CDR3 nucleotide sequence: TGTGCCAGCAGCCCGTCCCCTAGCGGGAGCGAGCAGTACTTC. Looking up the rest from reference TRBV9 and TRBJ2-7 gives the full variable domain: DSGVTQTPKHLITATGQRVTLRCSPRSGDLSVYWYQQSLDQGLQFLIQYYNGEERAKGNILERFSAQQFPDLHSELNLSSLELGDSALYFCASSPSPSGSEQYFGPGTRLTVT.

This clonotype was detected only a few times. J is TRBJ2-7 and V is TRBV7-8; maybe TRBD1 (5 bases). Trimming removed 5 bases from V and 2 bases from J, with 13 bases in between. The CDR3 has 14 amino acids. Per germline, CDR1 SGHVS and CDR2 FQNEAQ. The CDR3 nucleotides are TGTGCCAGCAGCAAACAGGCAGATCCCTACGAGCAGTACTTC. It codes for CASSKQADPYEQYF. The variable domain in full, completed from reference TRBV7-8 and TRBJ2-7, reads GAGVSQSPRYKVAKRGQDVALRCDPISGHVSLFWYQQALGQGPEFLTYFQNEAQLDKSGLPSDRFFAERPEGSVSTLKIQRTQQEDSAVYLCASSKQADPYEQYFGPGTRLTVT.

This clonotype has at least ten counts. J is TRBJ1-6 and V is TRBV7-8; no clear D gene. CDR3 length: 18 amino acids. The V gene lost 1 base and the J gene lost 0 bases, with 13 bases spanning the gap. Per the germline V gene, CDR1 is SGHVS and CDR2 is FQNEAQ. The CDR3 protein is CASSLVPSESSYNSPLHF. CDR3 bases: TGTGCCAGCAGCTTAGTTCCCAGTGAAAGCTCCTATAATTCACCCCTCCACTTT.

This clonotype appeared many times. This chain links TRBV9 with TRBJ2-1; TRBD2 aligns across 12 bases. The CDR3 covers 16 residues. In germline, CDR1 is SGDLS, CDR2 YYNGEE. The ends lost 4 bases at V and 8 bases at J; junction bases unmatched: 10. The CDR3 DNA follows: TGTGCCAGCAGCAACGCACTAGCGGGAGGTCAGGATGAGCAGTTCTTC. The encoded protein is CASSNALAGGQDEQFF. Full variable domain (missing parts from reference TRBV9 and TRBJ2-1): DSGVTQTPKHLITATGQRVTLRCSPRSGDLSVYWYQQSLDQGLQFLIQYYNGEERAKGNILERFSAQQFPDLHSELNLSSLELGDSALYFCASSNALAGGQDEQFFGPGTRLTVL.

This clonotype was recorded at least ten times. The chain couples TRBV18 to TRBJ1-2; 7 nucleotides align to TRBD1. With 3 bases clipped from V and 8 bases from J, the junction kept 6 bases outside the gene matches. Germline CDR1 and CDR2: KGHSH and LQKENI. This CDR3 has 13 residues. The CDR3 bases are TGTGCCAGCTCACCGGAGGGGGCTGGGGGCTACACCTTC. Amino acids: CASSPEGAGGYTF.

This clonotype was observed at least ten times. The rearrangement links TRBV5-6 to TRBJ2-3; 9 positions match TRBD2. CDR1 and CDR2 from the germline V gene are SGHDT and YYEEEE. Trimming at V came to 3 bases and at J to 4 bases, leaving 3 bases not matched to a gene. The CDR3 spans 14 residues. In DNA, the CDR3 is TGTGCCAGCAGCTCCCAGCGGGGGGCAGATACGCAGTATTTT. Its translation is CASSSQRGADTQYF.

The rearrangement uses TRBV5-5 and TRBJ2-1; possible D gene TRBD2, 6 bases. The CDR3 has 14 amino acids. From germline, CDR1 is SGHKS and CDR2 YYEKEE (reference sequence). Between the trimmed V and J ends, which lost 2 bases and 4 bases, there was a span of 10 bases. This chain's CDR3 is CASSFGTPYNEQFF. The CDR3 DNA reads as TGTGCCAGCAGCTTCGGGACTCCTTACAATGAGCAGTTCTTC.

This clonotype was seen many times. The chain couples TRBV20-1 to TRBJ1-4; no firm D call. Germline CDR1 is DFQATT and CDR2 is SNEGSKA (reference sequence). The V gene lost 8 bases and the J gene lost 0 bases, with 10 bases spanning the gap. There are 13 residues in the CDR3. DNA of the CDR3: TGCAGTATCAAACTAGCAACTAATGAAAAACTGTTTTTT. This codes for CSIKLATNEKLFF.

There are a few counts of this clonotype. The rearrangement uses TRBV7-9 and TRBJ1-5; D not resolved. The CDR3 is 16 residues long. V gave up 4 bases and J gave up 6 bases, with 19 bases separating them. Per germline, CDR1 SEHNR and CDR2 FQNEAQ (reference sequence). The DNA of the CDR3 is TGTGCCAGCAGCTCGACCAGACTCCCCGAGGGTCAGCCCCAGCATTTT. This gives the protein CASSSTRLPEGQPQHF.

This clonotype occurred many times. V gene TRBV14 combines with J gene TRBJ1-4; no firm D call. The germline gives CDR1 SGHDN, CDR2 FVKESK. Trimming stripped 4 bases from V and 10 bases from J, with 13 bases between. The CDR3 totals 13 residues. In DNA form, the CDR3 reads TGTGCCAGCAGCCTCGGACCCGCTGGAAAACTGTTTTTT. This encodes CASSLGPAGKLFF.

The rearrangement links TRBV2 to TRBJ2-7, with D uncertain. Trimming took 5 bases from V and 7 from J, leaving 12 bases between them. CDR1 SNHLY and CDR2 FYNNEI come from the germline V gene. The CDR3 has 12 residues. Here the CDR3 DNA reads TGTGCCAGCAGTCCGAGGTGGGGAGAGCAGTACTTC. It codes for CASSPRWGEQYF.

This clonotype showed up just a few times. This chain joins TRBV5-1 and TRBJ2-2, with a weak D call TRBD2 (5 bases). CDR1 SGHRS and CDR2 YFSETQ come from the germline V gene. The length of the CDR3 is 16 residues. V lost 0 bases and J lost 0, with 9 bases in between. In nucleotides, the CDR3 is TGCGCCAGCAGCTTGGGCGGCGGGCCGAACACCGGGGAGCTGTTTTTT. It encodes CASSLGGGPNTGELFF.

This clonotype occurred many times. V and J are TRBV4-3 and TRBJ2-1, with 7 bases aligning to TRBD1. The V gene end was trimmed by 0 bases and the J gene end by 6 bases; junction bases not matched to a gene: 8. The germline gives CDR1 LGHNA, CDR2 YSLEER. The CDR3 is 16 amino acids. The CDR3 sequence: CASSQEVQGLVNEQFF. For the CDR3, the DNA is TGCGCCAGCAGCCAAGAGGTACAGGGGCTGGTCAATGAGCAGTTCTTC.

The chain uses TRBV9 and TRBJ2-1; D could derive from TRBD1 or TRBD2 (6 bases each). CDR1 is SGDLS, CDR2 YYNGEE, per germline. V was trimmed by 2 bases and J by 5 bases, leaving 14 bases between them. The CDR3 loop spans 15 amino acids. The CDR3 DNA reads TGTGCCAGCAGCGTTTTTGGGGGCGGGGACAATGAGCAGTTCTTC. It codes for CASSVFGGGDNEQFF.

This chain connects TRBV12-3 or TRBV12-4 to TRBJ2-2; D is possibly TRBD1 (8 bases). The germline V and J ends were trimmed by 5 bases and 6 bases, with 13 bases remaining between them. The CDR3 sequence is 14 residues long. The CDR3 is CASSTTGGAGELFF. The CDR3, as DNA: TGTGCCAGCAGTACTACAGGGGGGGCCGGGGAGCTGTTTTTT.

This clonotype was seen more than once but under ten times. This chain connects TRBV27 to TRBJ2-7; TRBD1 matches at 10 bases. Germline loops: CDR1 MNHEY, CDR2 SMNVEV (reference sequence). With V trimmed by 6 bases and J by 5 bases, 4 bases remained unmatched. This CDR3 is 13 amino acids long. The CDR3 nucleotides are TGTGCCAGCAGACGGACAGGGGGGAACGAGCAGTACTTC. Protein: CASRRTGGNEQYF.

The chain links TRBV11-2 to TRBJ2-2, with D possibly TRBD2 on 5 matching bases. CDR3 length: 16 residues. V was clipped by 5 bases and J by 0 bases, with 13 bases between them. Germline V gives CDR1 SGHAT, CDR2 FQNNGV. In nucleotides, the CDR3 is TGTGCCAGCAGCGAATGGACTGGTCCGAACACCGGGGAGCTGTTTTTT. This gives the protein CASSEWTGPNTGELFF. Full variable domain (missing parts from reference TRBV11-2 and TRBJ2-2): EAGVAQSPRYKIIEKRQSVAFWCNPISGHATLYWYQQILGQGPKLLIQFQNNGVVDDSQLPKDRFSAERLKGVDSTLKIQPAKLEDSAVYLCASSEWTGPNTGELFFGEGSRLTVL.

V gene TRBV25-1 combines with J gene TRBJ2-1; 11 bases are shared with TRBD2. The V segment lost 7 bases and the J segment 5 bases; nucleotides outside the gene matches: 10. Germline CDR1 and CDR2: MGHDK and SYGVNS. The CDR3 spans 16 residues. CDR3 sequence: CASTTGGLAGNNEQFF. CDR3 sequence (DNA): TGTGCCAGCACTACCGGCGGACTAGCGGGCAACAATGAGCAGTTCTTC.

This clonotype was observed a few times. The V call is TRBV6-5, the J call TRBJ2-6, with D maybe TRBD2 (7 bases). CDR3 length: 15 residues. Germline values: CDR1 MNHEY, CDR2 SVGAGI. V was shortened by 2 bases and J by 4 bases, with 9 bases between the two germline ends. The CDR3 here is CASSYGGAGANVLTF. The DNA for the CDR3 is TGTGCCAGCAGTTACGGGGGGGCCGGGGCCAACGTCCTGACTTTC.

In its sample, this clonotype was seen a few times. The rearrangement links TRBV5-1 to TRBJ1-6, with D maybe TRBD1 (5 bases). The germline gives CDR1 SGHRS, CDR2 YFSETQ. This CDR3 has 15 amino acids. Trimming cost V 4 bases and J 5 bases, with 13 bases left between them. The CDR3: CASSSRQLNNSPLHF. The CDR3 DNA follows: TGCGCCAGCAGCAGCCGACAGTTAAATAATTCACCCCTCCACTTT.

This clonotype was picked up a small number of times. The CDR3 protein is CASSPGVAEKLFF. In nucleotides, the CDR3 is TGCGCCAGCAGCCCCGGCGTCGCAGAAAAACTGTTTTTT. The chain couples TRBV5-1 to TRBJ1-4; D call uncertain. Germline CDR1 SGHRS, CDR2 YFSETQ. V lost 4 bases to trimming and J lost 8 bases, with 12 bases between them. CDR3 length: 13 amino acids. The whole variable domain, filled in from reference TRBV5-1 and TRBJ1-4, reads KAGVTQTPRYLIKTRGQQVTLSCSPISGHRSVSWYQQTPGQGLQFLFEYFSETQRNKGNFPGRFSGRQFSNSRSEMNVSTLELGDSALYLCASSPGVAEKLFFGSGTQLSVL.

The rearrangement uses TRBV21-1 and TRBJ2-7. TRBV21-1 is listed as a pseudogene. The CDR3 sequence is 18 residues long. Written as DNA, the CDR3 is TGTGCCAGCAGCATAGATGGTAAGGGAAAACTAGGAGCCCACGAGCAGAACTTC. Translating it yields CASSIDGKGKLGAHEQNF.

J is TRBJ2-3 and V is TRBV2, with 8 bases lining up with TRBD2. Germline V gives CDR1 SNHLY, CDR2 FYNNEI. The trim removed 7 bases at V and 0 bases at J, leaving 9 bases unmatched. This CDR3 is 16 amino acids long. CDR3 region: CASIPPGGGSTDTQYF. CDR3 sequence (DNA): TGTGCCAGCATCCCCCCGGGCGGGGGGAGCACAGATACGCAGTATTTT.

The J gene is TRBJ2-7, the V gene TRBV7-2; D possibly matches TRBD1 or TRBD2 (6 bases each). The CDR3 has 15 amino acids. Germline V gene lookup returns CDR1 SGHTA and CDR2 FQGNSA. V was pared by 2 bases and J by 2 bases, with 13 bases between. CDR3: CASSLTGGGTYEQYF. CDR3 in DNA: TGTGCCAGCAGCTTAACCGGAGGGGGGACCTACGAGCAGTACTTC.